This entry concerns a single TCR beta chain. The antigen remains undetermined. Trimming removed 6 bases at V and 1 base at J, with 11 bases between. This CDR3 is 14 amino acids long. CDR1 SGHDT and CDR2 YYEEEE come from the germline V gene. As processed by the authors: Differences in CDR3 between clinicopathological groups were drawn on to build a classifier intended to discriminate distant-metastatic papillary thyroid cancer patients. Via MiXCR, TCRdb re-called the PCR reads. Clone size and V and J calls follow TCRdb, not the original study. Among 25,000 to 30,000 clones listed, roughly 15% were seen once. No treatment had been given to any patient before thyroid surgery. The sample comes from a study of metastatic and nonmetastatic thyroid tumors. The overall study: Samples came from malignant and benign thyroid patients, and repertoires were compared across blood and tumor or nodule tissue.

Whole-study findings and limits: Benign nodules reportedly had significantly lower TCR beta diversity than malignant thyroid tumors in blood and tumor.

Material: blood. The V and J genes are TRBV5-6 and TRBJ2-1; TRBD1 might be the D (6 bases). The sequence was collected from a female donor with papillary thyroid cancer or a benign thyroid nodule (not recorded which). Some clones in this sample may be carry-over from other donors' samples. The CDR3: CASIFQGSYNEQFF. The DNA for the CDR3 is TGTGCCAGCATTTTCCAGGGGTCCTACAATGAGCAGTTCTTC.